Listed here are 27 T cell receptor beta chains from one sample, sequenced in a study of blood T cell repertoires in COVID-19. Sequencing was performed with immunoSEQ multiplex PCR; in TCRdb, only in-frame clones are kept and a portion is missing. The sample has approximately 250,000 clones; 85% to 90% are singletons. Sequencing used PBMCs or T cells enriched from blood (not recorded which). These TCRs come from a woman between 25 and 40 years old with acute COVID-19.

In its sample, this clone was seen once. V is TRBV14 and J is TRBJ1-2; TRBD1 might be the D (5 bases). Germline V gives CDR1 SGHDN, CDR2 FVKESK. CDR3 size: 16 residues. V dropped 4 bases and J dropped 4 bases, with 19 bases sitting between them. CDR3 nucleotides: TGTGCCAGCAGCCCGATACCCCCGGGGGGAGGCTATGGCTACACCTTC. Translation: CASSPIPPGGGYGYTF.

The chain couples TRBV27 to TRBJ2-7; 13 nucleotides align to TRBD2. The length of the CDR3 is 15 residues. J was trimmed by 6 bases and V by 6 bases; bases with no gene match: 8. Per the germline V gene, CDR1 is MNHEY and CDR2 is SMNVEV (reference sequence). The chain's CDR3 is CASRDGLAGVTEQYF. Written as DNA, the CDR3 is TGTGCCAGCAGGGATGGACTAGCGGGAGTAACCGAGCAGTACTTC.

This clone occurred once. V usage is TRBV5-1 and J usage is TRBJ2-3; 7 nucleotides align to TRBD1. CDR1 is SGHRS and CDR2 is YFSETQ in the germline V gene. With V trimmed by 4 bases and J by 2 bases, 7 bases remained unmatched. The CDR3 totals 15 residues. The CDR3, as DNA: TGCGCCAGCAGCCCTACCGGGACAGCCACAGATACGCAGTATTTT. Protein product: CASSPTGTATDTQYF.

The rearrangement links TRBV5-6 to TRBJ2-7, with 9 bases that match TRBD2. Germline V gives CDR1 SGHDT, CDR2 YYEEEE. The CDR3 is made up of 14 amino acids. V was pared by 1 base and J by 7 bases, with 6 bases of the junction left unmatched. CDR3 protein: CASSLPSGTGEQYF. CDR3 in DNA: TGTGCCAGCAGCTTGCCTAGCGGGACGGGGGAGCAGTACTTC.

The rearrangement uses TRBV5-1 and TRBJ2-1, with 10 bases lining up with TRBD2. CDR3 size: 15 residues. CDR1 and CDR2 (germline): SGHRS, YFSETQ. V trimming: 0 bases; J trimming: 8 bases; junction bases outside the gene matches: 5. The CDR3 DNA is TGCGCCAGCAGCTTGGGAGCGGGAGGGACCGATGAGCAGTTCTTC. It specifies CASSLGAGGTDEQFF.

This clone was found once. The rearrangement joins TRBV11-1 to TRBJ1-2; D not resolved. V dropped 3 bases and J dropped 4 bases, with 18 bases sitting between them. CDR1 and CDR2 (germline): SGHAT, FQDESV (reference sequence). This CDR3 comprises 16 residues. The CDR3 bases are TGTGCCAGCAGCTTTCGACACGGGAGCGACCTCTATGGCTACACCTTC. This codes for CASSFRHGSDLYGYTF.

The gene calls are TRBV6-2 or TRBV6-3 and TRBJ2-3; tentatively, D is TRBD2 (6 bases). This CDR3 region has 17 residues. The V and J ends lost 5 bases and 1 base respectively, with 19 bases between them. In germline, CDR1 is MNHEY, CDR2 SVGEGT. The CDR3 DNA is TGTGCCAGCAGTCCCTCTTTTGCCGGGAGCGGCACAGATACGCAGTATTTT. This sequence encodes CASSPSFAGSGTDTQYF.

This chain joins TRBV18 and TRBJ2-6; D is ambiguous. V gave up 1 base and J gave up 0 bases, with 13 bases separating them. This CDR3 is built from 18 residues. Germline-derived CDR1 and CDR2 are KGHSH and LQKENI. The CDR3 bases are TGTGCCAGCTCACCACTTACCACATCGAACTCTGGGGCCAACGTCCTGACTTTC. Encoded protein: CASSPLTTSNSGANVLTF.

V and J are TRBV7-9 and TRBJ2-1, with 7 bases aligning to TRBD2. Germline assignment: CDR1 SEHNR and CDR2 FQNEAQ (reference sequence). Unmatched junction bases numbered 10, after V lost 5 bases and J lost 3 bases. The CDR3 totals 16 residues. CDR3 DNA sequence: TGTGCCAGCAGCGAAACCCGGGACTACATCTACAATGAGCAGTTCTTC. Amino acid sequence: CASSETRDYIYNEQFF.

The V and J genes are TRBV11-2 and TRBJ2-2; D not certain. Germline V gene sequence: CDR1 SGHAT, CDR2 FQNNGV. The germline V and J ends were trimmed by 4 bases and 8 bases, with 17 bases remaining between them. The CDR3 sequence is 15 residues long. CDR3 in amino acids: CASSSAGRFMGELFF. The CDR3 nucleotides read TGTGCCAGCAGCTCCGCTGGGCGATTTATGGGGGAGCTGTTTTTT.

The V gene is TRBV6-5, the J gene TRBJ1-4; a possible D gene is TRBD1 (6 bases). V was trimmed by 5 bases and J by 8 bases, leaving 12 bases between them. Per germline, CDR1 MNHEY and CDR2 SVGAGI. The CDR3 contains 13 residues. CDR3 sequence (DNA): TGTGCCAGCAGTACGGACAGTTCCGAAAAACTGTTTTTT. It is translated as CASSTDSSEKLFF.

This clone was counted once. V usage is TRBV28 and J usage is TRBJ1-1; no definite D call. This CDR3 spans 17 amino acids. The V gene's germline CDR1 is MDHEN and CDR2 SYDVKM. Trimming shortened V by 7 bases and J by 8 bases, and 29 bases separated the two germline ends. CDR3 DNA: TGTGCCAGCAATTCCCCACCGTTTGGCCGGGGTCCTCAGGAAGCTTTCTTT. Translation: CASNSPPFGRGPQEAFF.

This rearrangement joins TRBV28 to TRBJ2-2; 10 positions agree with TRBD1. There are 18 residues in the CDR3. Germline values: CDR1 MDHEN, CDR2 SYDVKM. After removal of 6 bases from V and 4 bases from J, the junction contained 14 bases not matched to a gene. In nucleotides, the CDR3 is TGTGCCAGCAGGCGGGCCCTCGGGACAGGGGCGGTCACCGGGGAGCTGTTTTTT. The encoded protein is CASRRALGTGAVTGELFF.

This clone came up once. As DNA, the CDR3 is TGTGCCAGCAGTCCTCGGGACACACTCTACGAGCAGTACTTC. This codes for CASSPRDTLYEQYF. This chain links TRBV27 with TRBJ2-7; D may be TRBD1 (6 bases). The CDR3 has 14 amino acids. Trimming pared 5 bases from V and 3 bases from J, leaving 14 bases between. Germline V gene sequence: CDR1 MNHEY, CDR2 SMNVEV (reference sequence).

This chain joins TRBV6-2 or TRBV6-3 and TRBJ2-3; 10 bases align to TRBD1. CDR1 is MNHEY, CDR2 SVGEGT, per germline. The CDR3 runs 14 residues. The V segment lost 5 bases and the J segment 5 bases; nucleotides outside the gene matches: 4. CDR3 nucleotide sequence: TGTGCCAGCAGTCGACAGGGGGCTGGAGATACGCAGTATTTT. Its protein product is CASSRQGAGDTQYF.

The rearrangement links TRBV19 to TRBJ2-5; D uncertain. Germline values: CDR1 LNHDA, CDR2 SQIVND (reference sequence). Trimming stripped 4 bases from V and 2 bases from J, with 8 bases between. CDR3 length equals 13 residues. CDR3 sequence (DNA): TGTGCCAGTAGTAAGCTCCGTCAAGAGACCCAGTACTTC. Its protein is CASSKLRQETQYF.

This chain links TRBV4-2 with TRBJ1-1; unclear D gene. Germline loops: CDR1 LGHNA, CDR2 YNFKEQ. The CDR3 is 14 residues long. Between the trimmed V and J ends, which lost 0 bases and 9 bases, there was a span of 14 bases. The CDR3 DNA reads TGTGCCAGCAGCCAAGAGAGAGGGCCGGTGAAAGCTTTCTTT. It codes for CASSQERGPVKAFF.

This clone has just a few counts. The chain has TRBV14 and TRBJ2-2, with no clear D. Germline V gene data show CDR1 as SGHDN and CDR2 as FVKESK. The CDR3 consists of 13 residues. V was clipped by 1 base and J by 3 bases, with 3 bases between them. The CDR3 region has the DNA TGTGCCAGCAGCCAAGCATACACCGGGGAGCTGTTTTTT. Translation: CASSQAYTGELFF.

The J gene is TRBJ1-6, the V gene TRBV7-9; TRBD1 matches at 10 bases. J was trimmed by 14 bases and V by 5 bases; bases with no gene match: 12. Germline values: CDR1 SEHNR, CDR2 FQNEAQ (reference sequence). This CDR3 spans 15 amino acids. The CDR3 spells CASSPPGTGARSLHF. The CDR3 region has the DNA TGTGCCAGCAGCCCTCCCGGGACAGGGGCCCGCTCCCTCCACTTT.

This chain's CDR3 is CASSSDRASTDTQYF. CDR3 coding DNA: TGTGCCAGCAGCTCGGACAGGGCTAGCACAGATACGCAGTATTTT. V and J are TRBV5-6 and TRBJ2-3; 8 bases are a match to TRBD1. Germline assignment: CDR1 SGHDT and CDR2 YYEEEE. The CDR3 contains 15 residues. The V gene end was trimmed by 3 bases and the J gene end by 0 bases; junction bases not matched to a gene: 3. Combining the CDR3 with reference TRBV5-6 and TRBJ2-3 gives the whole variable domain DAGVTQSPTHLIKTRGQQVTLRCSPKSGHDTVSWYQQALGQGPQFIFQYYEEEERQRGNFPDRFSGHQFPNYSSELNVNALLLGDSALYLCASSSDRASTDTQYFGPGTRLTVL.

The chain has TRBV11-3 and TRBJ1-1; 9 nucleotides agree with TRBD1. V lost 4 bases to trimming and J lost 3 bases; unmatched junction nucleotides: 6. This CDR3 comprises 15 residues. Germline values: CDR1 SGHNT, CDR2 YENEEA. DNA of the CDR3: TGTGCCAGCAGCTCCGGGACAGGGTATGACACTGAAGCTTTCTTT. Its protein product is CASSSGTGYDTEAFF.

The V gene is TRBV28, the J gene TRBJ2-7, with 10 positions matching TRBD1. From germline, CDR1 is MDHEN and CDR2 SYDVKM. J was trimmed by 2 bases and V by 5 bases; bases with no gene match: 6. The CDR3 is 15 amino acids. The CDR3 DNA reads TGTGCCAGCAGTGAGGGGACAGGGGCAACCTACGAGCAGTACTTC. Translation gives CASSEGTGATYEQYF.

The chain carries TRBV24-1 and TRBJ1-2; TRBD1 aligns across 8 bases. J was trimmed by 8 bases and V by 3 bases; bases with no gene match: 7. The CDR3 runs to 14 residues. CDR1 and CDR2 from the germline V gene are KGHDR and SFDVKD. The CDR3 coding sequence is TGTGCCACCAGTGATCCGACAGGGGCGGGAGGCTACACCTTC. Encoded protein: CATSDPTGAGGYTF.

The chain has TRBV4-2 and TRBJ2-3; 10 nucleotides line up with TRBD2. J gave up 1 base and V 4 bases, and 5 bases lay outside the gene matches. CDR3 size: 16 residues. Germline assignment: CDR1 LGHNA and CDR2 YNFKEQ. The CDR3 nucleotides read TGTGCCAGCAGCCTCACCGGGACTAGCGGCACAGATACGCAGTATTTT. Translation: CASSLTGTSGTDTQYF.

The chain carries TRBV4-3 and TRBJ1-2, with D possibly matching TRBD1 (5 bases). The germline V and J ends were trimmed by 0 bases and 7 bases, with 15 bases remaining between them. The CDR3 is made up of 15 amino acids. Germline V gene sequence: CDR1 LGHNA, CDR2 YSLEER. DNA of the CDR3: TGCGCCAGCAGCCAAGATCGGTTTGGGGCTGGTGGCTACACCTTC. Amino acid sequence: CASSQDRFGAGGYTF.

The chain recombines TRBV28 with TRBJ1-5, with D maybe TRBD1 (6 bases). The germline gives CDR1 MDHEN, CDR2 SYDVKM. V was trimmed by 5 bases and J by 2 bases, leaving 16 bases between them. CDR3 length equals 16 residues. The CDR3 DNA sequence: TGTGCCAGCAGTCAGCCCCAGGGGCTCGGCAATCAGCCCCAGCATTTT. It codes for CASSQPQGLGNQPQHF.

This chain connects TRBV10-3 to TRBJ2-7, with 12 bases fitting TRBD2. J gave up 5 bases and V 4 bases, and 6 bases lay outside the gene matches. The CDR3 loop spans 15 amino acids. The germline V gene has CDR1 ENHRY and CDR2 SYGVKD. Written as DNA, the CDR3 is TGTGCCATCAGTGGAATACTAGCGGGAGGCGACGAGCAGTACTTC. Protein sequence: CAISGILAGGDEQYF.